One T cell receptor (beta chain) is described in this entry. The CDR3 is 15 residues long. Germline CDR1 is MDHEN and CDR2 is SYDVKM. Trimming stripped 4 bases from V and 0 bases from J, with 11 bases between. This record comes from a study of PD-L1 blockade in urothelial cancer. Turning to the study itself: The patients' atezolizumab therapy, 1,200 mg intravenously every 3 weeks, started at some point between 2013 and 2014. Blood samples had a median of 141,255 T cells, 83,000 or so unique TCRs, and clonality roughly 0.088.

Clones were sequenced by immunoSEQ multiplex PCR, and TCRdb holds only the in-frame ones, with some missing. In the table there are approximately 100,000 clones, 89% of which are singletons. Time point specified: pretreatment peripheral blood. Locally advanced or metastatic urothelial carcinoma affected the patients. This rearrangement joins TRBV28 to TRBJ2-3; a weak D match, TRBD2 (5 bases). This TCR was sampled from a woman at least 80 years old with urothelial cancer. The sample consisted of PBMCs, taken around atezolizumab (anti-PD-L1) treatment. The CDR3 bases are TGTGCCAGCAGTTCCGTCTGGACTAGCACAGATACGCAGTATTTT. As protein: CASSSVWTSTDTQYF.